Sequencing of this T cell receptor (beta chain) was carried out in a study of blood T cell repertoires in COVID-19. About the research overall: The cDNA or gDNA used as material had been derived from T cells, B-cell-depleted T cells, or PBMCs.

The method was immunoSEQ multiplex PCR; TCRdb's version includes in-frame clones alone and lacks a portion of them. The table lists about 250,000 clones, 80% to 90% of them singletons, with over 2.5% in the top ten. As for this clone: The sample contains more than one DNA sequence encoding this CDR3.

Cohort assignment relied on participant-reported clinical history. The CDR3 contains 14 residues. Trimming cost V 4 bases and J 0 bases, with 9 bases left between them. Germline CDR1 reads LGHDT; CDR2 reads YNNKEL (reference sequence). The specimen sequenced was PBMCs or T cells enriched from blood (not recorded which). This chain links TRBV3-1 (or the pseudogene TRBV3-2) with TRBJ1-1; D is perhaps TRBD1 (6 bases). This sequence originates from a woman between 40 and 50 years old who had been exposed to COVID-19. CDR3 loop: CASSLGQLNTEAFF. In DNA form, the CDR3 reads TGTGCCAGCAGCCTAGGACAGTTGAACACTGAAGCTTTCTTT.